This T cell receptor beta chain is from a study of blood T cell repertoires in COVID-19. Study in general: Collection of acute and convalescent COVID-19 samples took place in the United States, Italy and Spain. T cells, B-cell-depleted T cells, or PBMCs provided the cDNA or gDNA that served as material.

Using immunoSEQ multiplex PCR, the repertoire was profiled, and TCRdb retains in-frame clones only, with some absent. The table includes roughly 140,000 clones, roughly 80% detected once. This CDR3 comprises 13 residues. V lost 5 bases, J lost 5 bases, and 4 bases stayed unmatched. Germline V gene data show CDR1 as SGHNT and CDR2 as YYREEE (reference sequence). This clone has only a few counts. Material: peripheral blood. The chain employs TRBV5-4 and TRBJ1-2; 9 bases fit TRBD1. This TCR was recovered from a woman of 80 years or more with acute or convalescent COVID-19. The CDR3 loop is CASRGTGRYGYTF. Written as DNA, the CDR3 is TGTGCCAGCAGGGGGACAGGGCGATATGGCTACACCTTC. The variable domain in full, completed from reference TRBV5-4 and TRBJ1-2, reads ETGVTQSPTHLIKTRGQQVTLRCSSQSGHNTVSWYQQALGQGPQFIFQYYREEENGRGNFPPRFSGLQFPNYSSELNVNALELDDSALYLCASRGTGRYGYTFGSGTRLTVV.